This T cell receptor beta chain was observed in a study of chemoradiotherapy in HPV16-positive cancers. As for the study in general: Functional T-cell assays on a couple of HPV16-positive patients' cells defined candidate HPV-specific clones and common TCR motifs.

The assay was immunoSEQ multiplex PCR, and TCRdb's table has in-frame clones only and misses some. Of over 8,000 clones listed, roughly 82% were seen once; the top ten hold about 2.7%. The junction had 2 bases not matched to a gene; V was cut back by 0 bases and J by 5 bases. The CDR3 covers 14 residues. CDR1 is SGDLS, CDR2 YYNGEE, per germline. The source is a human donor with HPV-associated anogenital cancer. The chain links TRBV9 to TRBJ2-5, with 9 bases that match TRBD2. This material consisted of blood, taken from a patient who underwent chemoradiotherapy. CDR3 bases: TGTGCCAGCAGCGTAGGCGGGGGGGAGGAGACCCAGTACTTC. This encodes CASSVGGGEETQYF.